This TCR beta chain comes out of a study of T-cell reconstitution after alpha-beta-depleted transplantation in children. V was cut by 2 bases and J by 2 bases, with 19 bases left in between. This CDR3 has 18 amino acids. The germline CDR1 and CDR2 sequences are SGHAT and FQNNGV. Construction of the TCRbeta library involved unique molecular identifiers. TCRdb called the PCR reads again in MiXCR, with one record for every CDR3 protein. The sample lists some 490,000 distinct CDR3 sequences, approximately 13% occurring once. This clonotype appeared many times. The rearrangement joins TRBV11-2 to TRBJ2-1; D might be TRBD2 (6 bases). Sequenced material: PBMCs from the stem cell graft donor, taken from the stem cell graft. The clonotype was recovered from a human donor who donated a stem cell graft to a child with combined immunodeficiency. The CDR3 sequence is CASSLRRGRSGTYNEQFF. The CDR3 DNA sequence: TGTGCCAGCAGCTTACGGCGGGGCAGGAGTGGTACCTACAATGAGCAGTTCTTC.